Presented here are 32 T cell receptor beta chains from one specimen sequenced in a study of T-cell reconstitution after alpha-beta-depleted transplantation in children. Unique molecular identifiers were built into the TCRbeta library. One entry per CDR3 protein, called by TCRdb with MiXCR from the PCR reads. This table has around 960,000 distinct CDR3 sequences, roughly 31% appearing once. The sequencing here drew on PBMCs, mostly from graft donor cells, taken 360 days after TCRalphabeta/CD19-depleted stem cell transplant. These TCRs come from a boy under three years old who had a stem cell transplant for SCID, so the T cells may come from the graft donor.

This clonotype was detected a few times. The rearrangement links TRBV12-3 or TRBV12-4 to TRBJ1-6, with D uncertain. Between the trimmed V and J ends, which lost 5 bases and 10 bases, there was a span of 9 bases. CDR3 size: 12 residues. In nucleotides, the CDR3 is TGTGCCAGCAGTCTCCCGGACTCACCCCTCCACTTT. It yields the protein CASSLPDSPLHF.

This clonotype occurred a few times. This sequence joins TRBV27 and TRBJ1-1; D is unclear. V was cut by 0 bases and J by 3 bases, with 8 bases left in between. CDR1 MNHEY and CDR2 SMNVEV come from the germline V gene (reference sequence). The CDR3 covers 14 residues. Here the CDR3 reads CASSLSPFDTEAFF. The CDR3 DNA reads as TGTGCCAGCAGTTTATCCCCATTTGACACTGAAGCTTTCTTT.

This clonotype has a handful of counts. The chain combines TRBV5-1 with TRBJ2-2; D possibly corresponds to TRBD2 (6 bases). The CDR3 contains 14 residues. Per germline, CDR1 SGHRS and CDR2 YFSETQ. The V gene lost 7 bases and the J gene lost 4 bases, with 14 bases spanning the gap. The CDR3 DNA reads TGCGCCAGCTCCCGACTAGTTGGCACCGGGGAGCTGTTTTTT. It yields the protein CASSRLVGTGELFF.

The CDR3 bases are TGTGCCAGCAGCCCGGACACGACCTACGAGCAGTACTTC. Residues: CASSPDTTYEQYF. This chain connects TRBV3-1 to TRBJ2-7, with D tentatively TRBD1 (5 bases). The CDR3 extends over 13 amino acids. Germline CDR1 is LGHDT and CDR2 is YNNKEL (reference sequence). Trimming cost V 4 bases and J 2 bases, with 9 bases left between them.

This clonotype was seen only a few times. The J gene is TRBJ2-7, the V gene TRBV28; tentative D call: TRBD1 (5 bases). CDR1 MDHEN and CDR2 SYDVKM come from the germline V gene. V lost 6 bases, J lost 0 bases, and 21 bases lay in between. CDR3 length: 17 amino acids. The chain's CDR3 is CASRKDKDRLSSYEQYF. The CDR3 coding sequence is TGTGCCAGCAGGAAGGACAAGGATCGACTGAGCTCCTACGAGCAGTACTTC.

This sequence joins TRBV20-1 and TRBJ2-5; 9 nucleotides agree with TRBD1. This CDR3 spans 15 amino acids. V lost 6 bases to trimming and J lost 3 bases; unmatched junction nucleotides: 11. Per germline, CDR1 DFQATT and CDR2 SNEGSKA (reference sequence). The DNA for the CDR3 is TGCAGTGCCCACGGGGCCGGGACAGGGAAAGAGACCCAGTACTTC. This translates into CSAHGAGTGKETQYF.

The V gene is TRBV20-1, the J gene TRBJ2-3; D is unresolved. The V gene lost 5 bases and the J gene lost 5 bases, with 17 bases spanning the gap. Germline V gene data show CDR1 as DFQATT and CDR2 as SNEGSKA (reference sequence). CDR3 length equals 14 residues. For the CDR3, the DNA is TGCAGTGCTGGGCCGCTGGAGCGAGGAGATACGCAGTATTTT. This sequence encodes CSAGPLERGDTQYF.

This clonotype turned up a few times. The chain has TRBV3-1 and TRBJ2-7; D gene ambiguous. Germline-derived CDR1 and CDR2 are LGHDT and YNNKEL (reference sequence). The CDR3 contains 13 residues. V was shortened by 0 bases and J by 8 bases, with 11 bases between the two germline ends. The CDR3 loop reads CASSQESTAKQYF. CDR3 sequence (DNA): TGTGCCAGCAGCCAAGAAAGCACGGCAAAGCAGTACTTC.

V usage is TRBV11-1 and J usage is TRBJ2-4, with 9 positions matching TRBD1. V was pared by 4 bases and J by 1 base, with 11 bases of the junction left unmatched. CDR3 size: 18 residues. Germline loops: CDR1 SGHAT, CDR2 FQDESV (reference sequence). The CDR3 nucleotides read TGTGCCAGCAGCTCGCCCGGGACAGGGATGGGGGCCAAAAACATTCAGTACTTC. It yields the protein CASSSPGTGMGAKNIQYF.

The rearrangement uses TRBV7-8 and TRBJ2-3, with a weak D call TRBD2 (7 bases). The CDR3 has 16 amino acids. CDR1 is SGHVS, CDR2 FQNEAQ, per germline. Trimming removed 3 bases from V and 5 bases from J, with 18 bases in between. The CDR3 coding sequence is TGTGCCAGCAGCTTTCCTAGCGGAGGGGGGATAGATACGCAGTATTTT. This encodes CASSFPSGGGIDTQYF.

This clonotype has only a few counts. The V call is TRBV7-2, the J call TRBJ1-3; no definite D call. Germline V gene sequence: CDR1 SGHTA, CDR2 FQGNSA. The CDR3 covers 16 residues. Trimming shortened V by 0 bases and J by 0 bases, and 9 bases separated the two germline ends. The CDR3 DNA sequence: TGTGCCAGCAGCTTAGCGAGGCGCCGCTCTGGAAACACCATATATTTT. The encoded protein is CASSLARRRSGNTIYF.

In its sample, this clonotype was seen a few times. The chain combines TRBV12-3 or TRBV12-4 with TRBJ2-2; no definite D call. CDR3 length: 14 residues. V was trimmed by 6 bases and J by 7 bases, leaving 15 bases between them. The DNA of the CDR3 is TGTGCCAGCAGGTCCCCGGGCCCCAGCGGGGAGCTGTTTTTT. This translates into CASRSPGPSGELFF.

The rearrangement joins TRBV10-3 to TRBJ2-3; 10 bases line up with TRBD2. J gave up 2 bases and V 4 bases, and 6 bases lay outside the gene matches. The germline V gene has CDR1 ENHRY and CDR2 SYGVKD. The CDR3 is 16 residues long. CDR3 coding DNA: TGTGCCATCAGTGGACTAGCGGGCCTCGACACAGATACGCAGTATTTT. Translated: CAISGLAGLDTDTQYF.

This chain joins TRBV11-1 and TRBJ2-7; no definite D call. From germline, CDR1 is SGHAT and CDR2 FQDESV (reference sequence). The V end was cut by 2 bases, the J end by 2 bases, with 10 bases between. The CDR3 length is 14 residues. For the CDR3, the DNA is TGTGCCAGCAGCTTACACCACGAGACCTACGAGCAGTACTTC. Amino acids: CASSLHHETYEQYF.

The chain is built from TRBV7-6 and TRBJ1-6, with a tentative D call TRBD1 (5 bases). Germline V lookup: CDR1 SGHVS, CDR2 FNYEAQ. V was clipped by 3 bases and J by 6 bases, with 33 bases between them. CDR3 length: 22 residues. CDR3 sequence reads: CASSFLSPEDSGKEWGNSPLHF. In nucleotides, the CDR3 is TGTGCCAGCAGCTTCCTTTCTCCGGAGGATTCAGGGAAGGAATGGGGTAATTCACCCCTCCACTTT.

V usage is TRBV28 and J usage is TRBJ2-7; D is perhaps TRBD2 (6 bases). Trimming stripped 8 bases from V and 3 bases from J, with 20 bases between. The CDR3 has 15 residues. CDR1 MDHEN and CDR2 SYDVKM come from the germline V gene. The chain's CDR3 is CASRRGGMWRYEQYF. CDR3 DNA: TGTGCCAGCCGCCGAGGAGGGATGTGGCGCTACGAGCAGTACTTC. The entire variable domain, with the rest obtained from reference TRBV28 and TRBJ2-7, is as follows: DVKVTQSSRYLVKRTGEKVFLECVQDMDHENMFWYRQDPGLGLRLIYFSYDVKMKEKGDIPEGYSVSREKKERFSLILESASTNQTSMYLCASRRGGMWRYEQYFGPGTRLTVT.

The chain joins TRBV7-9 to TRBJ1-6, with 8 nucleotides matching TRBD1. CDR1 and CDR2 from the germline V gene are SEHNR and FQNEAQ (reference sequence). The CDR3 runs to 13 residues. With 7 bases clipped from V and 8 bases from J, the junction kept 4 bases outside the gene matches. The CDR3 region has the DNA TGTGCCAGCAAACCGACAGGGGATTCACCCCTCCACTTT. Amino acid sequence: CASKPTGDSPLHF. The full variable domain, its missing parts supplied by reference TRBV7-9 and TRBJ1-6, is DTGVSQNPRHKITKRGQNVTFRCDPISEHNRLYWYRQTLGQGPEFLTYFQNEAQLEKSRLLSDRFSAERPKGSFSTLEIQRTEQGDSAMYLCASKPTGDSPLHFGNGTRLTVT.

DNA for the CDR3: TGTGCCAGCAGACCCGGTGGGCGCTATGGCTACACCTTC. As protein: CASRPGGRYGYTF. The rearrangement uses TRBV6-1 and TRBJ1-2; D not certain. V was pared by 6 bases and J by 4 bases, with 12 bases between. Looked up from germline, CDR1 is MNHNS and CDR2 is SASEGT. There are 13 residues in the CDR3.

V gene TRBV4-2 combines with J gene TRBJ2-2, with no clear D. This CDR3 spans 14 amino acids. Germline V gene sequence: CDR1 LGHNA, CDR2 YNFKEQ. Trimming left V 8 bases short and J 3 bases short, with 13 bases between. This CDR3 reads CASWAGRDTGELFF. Here the CDR3 DNA reads TGTGCCAGCTGGGCAGGTCGGGACACCGGGGAGCTGTTTTTT.

This CDR3 is CSVRRTDTEAFF. CDR3 DNA sequence: TGCAGCGTCCGAAGGACAGACACTGAAGCTTTCTTT. The chain is built from TRBV29-1 and TRBJ1-1, with a weak D call TRBD1 (6 bases). The CDR3 runs 12 residues. The germline V and J ends were trimmed by 6 bases and 3 bases, with 11 bases remaining between them. Germline CDR1 and CDR2: SQVTM and ANQGSEA.

The table lists this clonotype with a few counts. The V gene is TRBV4-3, the J gene TRBJ2-1, with no clear D. This CDR3 has 17 amino acids. The germline V and J ends were trimmed by 1 base and 0 bases, with 13 bases remaining between them. Germline CDR1 LGHNA, CDR2 YSLEER. The CDR3 loop reads CASSQVTPNPSYNEQFF. Written as DNA, the CDR3 is TGCGCCAGCAGCCAAGTTACTCCAAACCCCTCCTACAATGAGCAGTTCTTC.

The chain uses TRBV20-1 and TRBJ2-3; no reliable D call. The germline V gene encodes CDR1 DFQATT and CDR2 SNEGSKA (reference sequence). This CDR3 has 13 residues. The CDR3: CSGLPDYTDTQYF. CDR3 sequence (DNA): TGCAGCGGTCTTCCCGATTACACAGATACGCAGTATTTT.

This clonotype was observed at least ten times. The chain is built from TRBV7-2 and TRBJ2-1; TRBD2 might be the D (6 bases). The CDR3 is 15 residues long. Germline CDR1 SGHTA, CDR2 FQGNSA. Trimming removed 3 bases at V and 1 base at J, with 10 bases between. The CDR3 loop is CASSLDGGSYNEQFF. The CDR3 DNA reads as TGTGCCAGCAGCTTGGATGGGGGGTCCTACAATGAGCAGTTCTTC.

The rearrangement links TRBV2 to TRBJ1-2; no definite D call. CDR3 length: 14 amino acids. Deletions cut 6 bases from V and 0 bases from J, with 11 bases between. Germline V lookup: CDR1 SNHLY, CDR2 FYNNEI. The CDR3 protein is CASSAGSANYGYTF. CDR3 bases: TGTGCCAGCAGCGCCGGGTCAGCTAACTATGGCTACACCTTC.

This clonotype appeared a few times. The rearrangement joins TRBV5-1 to TRBJ2-1; D may be TRBD1 or TRBD2 (5 bases each). Germline lookup yields CDR1 SGHRS and CDR2 YFSETQ. The CDR3 has 16 residues. V dropped 2 bases and J dropped 9 bases, with 21 bases sitting between them. The CDR3 is CASSFTISHRDGEQFF. The CDR3 bases are TGCGCCAGCAGCTTCACCATCAGCCACCGGGACGGTGAGCAGTTCTTC.

The V gene is TRBV4-3, the J gene TRBJ2-7; the match to TRBD1 covers 9 bases. The CDR3 spans 15 residues. Germline-derived CDR1 and CDR2 are LGHNA and YSLEER. V was clipped by 5 bases and J by 4 bases; unmatched bases: 9. In DNA, the CDR3 is TGCGCCAGCAGCTTCGACGGGACAGGGAGTTACGAGCAGTACTTC. Its protein is CASSFDGTGSYEQYF.

This clonotype was recorded a few times. This chain connects TRBV12-3 or TRBV12-4 to TRBJ1-1; weak D call: TRBD1 (5 bases). CDR3 length equals 16 residues. V gave up 6 bases and J gave up 0 bases, with 17 bases separating them. Here the CDR3 DNA reads TGTGCCAGCAGCCGAGGGACCGGGCCCCTGAACACTGAAGCTTTCTTT. Protein: CASSRGTGPLNTEAFF.

The chain is built from TRBV5-1 and TRBJ2-1; TRBD1 matches 7 bases. CDR3 length: 19 residues. The germline V gene encodes CDR1 SGHRS and CDR2 YFSETQ. The V segment lost 1 base and the J segment 1 base; nucleotides outside the gene matches: 14. The CDR3 here is CASSLFGQAPFGSYNEQFF. CDR3 in DNA: TGCGCCAGCAGCTTGTTCGGACAGGCCCCGTTTGGGTCCTACAATGAGCAGTTCTTC.

This clonotype occurred a few times. The genes are TRBV5-1 and TRBJ2-1; perhaps TRBD2 as D (7 bases). Germline V CDR1 and CDR2: SGHRS, YFSETQ. Trimming stripped 0 bases from V and 8 bases from J, with 15 bases between. CDR3 length: 15 residues. Here the CDR3 reads CASSLAGGPEDEQFF. CDR3 DNA sequence: TGCGCCAGCAGCTTGGCGGGGGGCCCGGAAGATGAGCAGTTCTTC.

A few counts support this clonotype. The chain couples TRBV11-3 to TRBJ2-2; TRBD1 aligns across 10 bases. The V segment lost 4 bases and the J segment 5 bases; nucleotides outside the gene matches: 22. CDR1 and CDR2 from the germline V gene are SGHNT and YENEEA. CDR3 length: 21 residues. CDR3 sequence: CASSSLPNYDRGLVSTGELFF. The CDR3 bases are TGTGCCAGCAGCTCCCTACCTAACTACGACAGGGGGCTTGTTTCGACCGGGGAGCTGTTTTTT.

CDR3 sequence reads: CASSPPIGRGTSTDTQYF. The CDR3 coding sequence is TGTGCCAGCAGTCCCCCTATCGGGCGGGGCACTAGCACAGATACGCAGTATTTT. This sequence joins TRBV12-3 or TRBV12-4 and TRBJ2-3; maybe TRBD2 (6 bases). The CDR3 consists of 18 residues. V lost 5 bases to trimming and J lost 0 bases, with 21 bases between them.

V gene TRBV27 combines with J gene TRBJ1-1, with a tentative D call TRBD1 (5 bases). CDR1 MNHEY and CDR2 SMNVEV come from the germline V gene (reference sequence). The germline V and J ends were trimmed by 5 bases and 4 bases, with 17 bases remaining between them. The CDR3 contains 15 residues. The CDR3 DNA reads TGTGCCAGCAGTCCCCTGGGGGGGTTGGTCACTGAAGCTTTCTTT. This translates into CASSPLGGLVTEAFF.